The clone carrying this TCR beta chain was observed many times. Its target is unknown. This specimen belongs to a study of T-cell reconstitution after alpha-beta-depleted transplantation in children. General study results and limits: Fresh T-cell production supplied most of the T-cell counts and diversity seen one year after transplant. Certain patients had high TCRbeta diversity at day 60, and it came from recipient T cells and thymic progenitors that survived. Several hundred graft clones that had expanded were reportedly the source of alpha-beta T cells about two months after transplant.

Unique molecular identifiers were incorporated when the TCRbeta library was constructed. TCRdb processed the PCR reads anew with MiXCR; each CDR3 protein has one entry. The sample lists 330,000 or so distinct CDR3 sequences; about 9.5% were seen once. The TCR was taken from a boy under two years old with acute myeloid leukemia, due to receive a stem cell transplant. The sample in question was PBMCs, obtained before TCRalphabeta/CD19-depleted stem cell transplant.

The CDR3 here is CASSRGLAGLYEQYF. As DNA, the CDR3 is TGTGCCAGCAGTCGAGGACTAGCGGGGCTATACGAGCAGTACTTC. The rearrangement uses TRBV12-3 or TRBV12-4 and TRBJ2-7; 12 nucleotides match TRBD2. The CDR3 extends over 15 amino acids. After removal of 5 bases from V and 4 bases from J, the junction contained 6 bases not matched to a gene.